The next 17 T cell receptor beta chains were all read from a single sample in a study of blood T cell repertoires in COVID-19 (dated by TCRdb to the early 2020s). The library was produced with the immunoSEQ multiplex PCR assay. TCRdb re-hosts the immuneACCESS table, in-frame sequences only. Its copies lack some clones; in the studies checked, an unresolved V gene accounts for under half of them, and the cause for the rest is not known. For this sample there are 35,000 to 50,000 clones; about 85% appear just once. Around 14% of the sample lies in the top ten. The sample taken for sequencing was peripheral blood. The receptors originated from a woman in her seventies in a cohort sampled during active COVID-19.

The chain links TRBV6-2 or TRBV6-3 to TRBJ2-5, with TRBD2 matching over 7 bases. Germline CDR1 and CDR2: MNHEY and SVGEGT. The CDR3 contains 16 residues. Germline trimming cut 0 bases from V and 1 base from J; bases unmatched to any gene: 5. CDR3 bases: TGTGCCAGCAGTTACTCGGCGGGAGATGTCCAAGAGACCCAGTACTTC. It encodes CASSYSAGDVQETQYF.

The chain carries TRBV3-1 (or the pseudogene TRBV3-2) and TRBJ1-6; D not certain. Germline CDR1 LGHDT, CDR2 YNNKEL (reference sequence). The CDR3 contains 14 residues. The germline V and J ends were trimmed by 4 bases and 7 bases, with 11 bases remaining between them. The CDR3 DNA reads as TGTGCCAGCAGCCTGGGCCCGGGGAATTCACCCCTCCACTTT. Its protein product is CASSLGPGNSPLHF.

CDR3 region: CASSVGGTVNTGELFF. CDR3 nucleotide sequence: TGTGCCAGCAGCGTAGGCGGGACAGTTAACACCGGGGAGCTGTTTTTT. The chain uses TRBV9 and TRBJ2-2; a weak D match, TRBD1 (7 bases). Trimming pared 0 bases from V and 2 bases from J, leaving 11 bases between. The CDR3 consists of 16 residues. CDR1 and CDR2 (germline): SGDLS, YYNGEE.

The chain links TRBV19 to TRBJ2-5; the D is unclear. Germline values: CDR1 LNHDA, CDR2 SQIVND (reference sequence). V lost 1 base, J lost 4 bases, and 7 bases lay in between. This CDR3 comprises 13 residues. CDR3 residues: CASSIGAGETQYF. The CDR3 coding sequence is TGTGCCAGTAGTATAGGGGCAGGAGAGACCCAGTACTTC.

The genes are TRBV3-1 (or the pseudogene TRBV3-2) and TRBJ1-6; a possible D gene is TRBD1 (6 bases). Germline loops: CDR1 LGHDT, CDR2 YNNKEL (reference sequence). The germline V and J ends were trimmed by 2 bases and 7 bases, with 15 bases remaining between them. This CDR3 is built from 16 residues. The CDR3: CASSQNRDTRNSPLHF. In DNA form, the CDR3 reads TGTGCCAGCAGCCAAAACCGGGACACAAGAAATTCACCCCTCCACTTT.

The chain has TRBV28 and TRBJ1-6; D may be TRBD1 (6 bases). V was cut by 7 bases and J by 10 bases, with 23 bases left in between. The CDR3 covers 16 residues. Germline assignment: CDR1 MDHEN and CDR2 SYDVKM. The CDR3 spells CASTPPGRGFVSPLHF. CDR3 nucleotides: TGTGCCAGCACACCCCCGGGCAGGGGATTTGTGTCACCCCTCCACTTT. Looking up the rest from reference TRBV28 and TRBJ1-6 gives the full variable domain: DVKVTQSSRYLVKRTGEKVFLECVQDMDHENMFWYRQDPGLGLRLIYFSYDVKMKEKGDIPEGYSVSREKKERFSLILESASTNQTSMYLCASTPPGRGFVSPLHFGNGTRLTVT.

The V and J genes are TRBV7-9 and TRBJ2-5, with 7 bases aligning to TRBD1. This CDR3 region has 14 residues. V shed 4 bases, J shed 3 bases, and the junction held 5 bases outside the gene matches. Germline V lookup: CDR1 SEHNR, CDR2 FQNEAQ (reference sequence). CDR3 nucleotide sequence: TGTGCCAGCAGCTCACGACAGGGAAAAGAGACCCAGTACTTC. Protein: CASSSRQGKETQYF.

The rearrangement joins TRBV18 to TRBJ2-1, with D perhaps TRBD2 (6 bases). V lost 3 bases and J lost 9, with 15 bases in between. The germline V gene has CDR1 KGHSH and CDR2 LQKENI. CDR3 length: 14 amino acids. The CDR3 DNA reads TGTGCCAGCTCACCCACGGGAGAGCGTTCTGAGCAGTTCTTC. Translating gives CASSPTGERSEQFF.

The chain uses TRBV10-3 and TRBJ2-3; a possible D gene is TRBD2 (6 bases). Trimming removed 0 bases from V and 5 bases from J, with 12 bases in between. The CDR3 contains 15 residues. Germline CDR1 reads ENHRY; CDR2 reads SYGVKD. CDR3 amino acids: CAISESRGSGDTQYF. The CDR3 nucleotides are TGTGCCATCAGTGAGTCGCGGGGCAGTGGAGATACGCAGTATTTT.

Here the CDR3 reads CASSSQGNPDTQYF. The CDR3 nucleotides read TGTGCCAGCAGCTCACAGGGTAATCCAGATACGCAGTATTTT. The chain recombines TRBV5-6 with TRBJ2-3; a weak D match, TRBD1 (6 bases). The V end lost 3 bases, the J end lost 4 bases, and 12 bases lay between the germline ends. This CDR3 spans 14 amino acids. Germline CDR1 SGHDT, CDR2 YYEEEE.

This sequence joins TRBV19 and TRBJ1-2; 7 nucleotides agree with TRBD1. The CDR3 consists of 13 residues. With 5 bases clipped from V and 2 bases from J, the junction kept 2 bases outside the gene matches. Germline loops: CDR1 LNHDA, CDR2 SQIVND (reference sequence). CDR3 sequence reads: CASSPTGNYGYTF. In DNA form, the CDR3 reads TGTGCCAGTAGTCCGACAGGGAACTATGGCTACACCTTC.

This clone was observed a few times. This sequence joins TRBV15 and TRBJ1-6; D ambiguous. Trimming left V 1 base short and J 5 bases short, with 12 bases between. CDR3 size: 16 residues. Germline values: CDR1 LNHNV, CDR2 YYDKDF (reference sequence). CDR3 loop: CATSRGTPVDNSPLHF. The CDR3 nucleotides read TGTGCCACCAGCAGAGGTACACCCGTTGATAATTCACCCCTCCACTTT. Filled out from reference TRBV15 and TRBJ1-6, the complete variable domain reads DAMVIQNPRYQVTQFGKPVTLSCSQTLNHNVMYWYQQKSSQAPKLLFHYYDKDFNNEADTPDNFQSRRPNTSFCFLDIRSPGLGDTAMYLCATSRGTPVDNSPLHFGNGTRLTVT.

The chain recombines TRBV29-1 with TRBJ1-4, with D possibly TRBD1 on 5 matching bases. This CDR3 is built from 13 residues. V was clipped by 7 bases and J by 7 bases, with 16 bases between them. Germline loops: CDR1 SQVTM, CDR2 ANQGSEA. The CDR3 region is CSASGVVGEKLFF. The CDR3 DNA sequence: TGCAGCGCCTCGGGGGTGGTCGGTGAAAAACTGTTTTTT.

This chain uses TRBV7-2 with TRBJ2-7; 10 positions match TRBD2. V trimming: 5 bases; J trimming: 3 bases; junction bases outside the gene matches: 7. The germline gives CDR1 SGHTA, CDR2 FQGNSA. This CDR3 region has 15 residues. This CDR3 reads CASSPGTSDLYEQYF. The CDR3 bases are TGTGCCAGCAGCCCCGGGACTAGCGACCTCTACGAGCAGTACTTC.

The V gene is TRBV9, the J gene TRBJ2-1; 10 positions match TRBD2. Unmatched junction bases numbered 6, after V lost 0 bases and J lost 6 bases. The CDR3 has 16 residues. From germline, CDR1 is SGDLS and CDR2 YYNGEE. The DNA for the CDR3 is TGTGCCAGCAGCGTAGGAGGGCTAGCGGGGGTCAATGAGCAGTTCTTC. Translated: CASSVGGLAGVNEQFF.

This chain links TRBV7-9 with TRBJ1-3, with TRBD1 as a possible D gene (5 bases). There are 15 residues in the CDR3. Per the germline V gene, CDR1 is SEHNR and CDR2 is FQNEAQ (reference sequence). With 2 bases removed from V and 4 bases from J, the gap between germline ends came to 12 bases. CDR3 bases: TGTGCCAGCAGCTTATCCAGGGTTGCCGGAAACACCATATATTTT. This encodes CASSLSRVAGNTIYF.

This rearrangement joins TRBV7-9 to TRBJ1-4; D remains ambiguous. V lost 6 bases and J 10 bases, leaving 15 bases between the germline ends. CDR3 length: 13 residues. Per the germline V gene, CDR1 is SEHNR and CDR2 is FQNEAQ (reference sequence). CDR3 amino acids: CASSPYQGGKLFF. CDR3 bases: TGTGCCAGCAGTCCCTACCAAGGCGGAAAACTGTTTTTT. Looking up the rest from reference TRBV7-9 and TRBJ1-4 gives the full variable domain: DTGVSQNPRHKITKRGQNVTFRCDPISEHNRLYWYRQTLGQGPEFLTYFQNEAQLEKSRLLSDRFSAERPKGSFSTLEIQRTEQGDSAMYLCASSPYQGGKLFFGSGTQLSVL.